The 6 T cell receptor beta chains below were found in one sample sequenced in a study of CXCR3-negative and CXCR3-positive naive CD8 T cells. In preparing the TRB cDNA libraries, 5' RACE with UMI labels was used. TCRdb reprocessed the 5' RACE reads, with one entry per CDR3 protein and no DNA. The sample holds approximately 83,000 distinct CDR3 sequences. The material sequenced was naive CXCR3- CD8+ T cells from blood. Subset of the sample: CD45RO-CCR7+CD27+CD95- naive CD8+ T cells lacking CXCR3 (TNR3-). Source of these receptors: a human donor in good health. Some clones in this sample may be carry-over from other donors' samples.

The chain joins TRBV3-1 to TRBJ2-3; lacking DNA, the TRBD2 call made by TCRdb goes unchecked. CDR3 length equals 18 residues. Germline CDR1 LGHDT, CDR2 YNNKEL (reference sequence). The CDR3 sequence: CASSPTSGGAYGTDTQYF.

The chain uses TRBV5-1 and TRBJ2-7. CDR3 length: 14 residues. In germline, CDR1 is SGHRS, CDR2 YFSETQ. The CDR3 protein is CASSLDLAGYEQYF.

V and J are TRBV12-3 or TRBV12-4 and TRBJ2-5; TCRdb designates TRBD1, a call that cannot be tested without DNA. This CDR3 comprises 13 residues. CDR3 sequence reads: CASLLAGTETQYF.

This chain joins TRBV29-1 and TRBJ2-7; TCRdb returns TRBD1, unconfirmable since there is no DNA. This CDR3 has 15 residues. The V gene's germline CDR1 is SQVTM and CDR2 ANQGSEA. CDR3 in amino acids: CSVEGRQGGTYEQYF.

This chain links TRBV12-5 with TRBJ2-3. The germline CDR1 and CDR2 sequences are LGHNT and FRNRAP. This CDR3 spans 14 amino acids. This chain's CDR3 is CASGLVLITDTQYF.

The J gene is TRBJ2-7, the V gene TRBV30. The CDR3 runs 13 residues. Germline-derived CDR1 and CDR2 are GTSNPN and SVGIG (reference sequence). CDR3: CAWSVGISYEQYF.